These T cell receptor beta chains were read from a single sample in a study of T cells in tumors after PD-1 blockade. The method was immunoSEQ multiplex PCR; TCRdb's version includes in-frame clones alone and lacks a portion of them. The sample consists of 30,000 to 40,000 clones, 78% of them appearing once. The source was PBMCs, collected before anti-PD-1 treatment. These receptors were collected from a human donor with basal cell carcinoma. Both conserved end residues are part of each CDR3. A D gene is named only where the DNA matches it firmly. Size is stated for part of the rows, as once, few or many counts, or as a class when the clone is expanded.

clone size: NA
D gene: NA
J gene: TRBJ2-6
V gene: TRBV30
CDR3 DNA: TGTGCCTGGAGCAGGGCTGGGGCCAACGTCCTGACTTTC
CDR3 protein: CAWSRAGANVLTF

clone size: once
D gene: NA
J gene: TRBJ1-1
V gene: TRBV4-3
CDR3 DNA: TGCGCCAGCAGCCAAAATATGCCGAACACTGAAGCTTTCTTT
CDR3 protein: CASSQNMPNTEAFF

clone size: NA
D gene: NA
J gene: TRBJ1-5
V gene: TRBV6-6
CDR3 DNA: TGTGCCAGCTGTCTGGAGCGGGCCCCTAGAGGCAATCAGCCCCAGCATTTT
CDR3 protein: CASCLERAPRGNQPQHF

clone size: NA
D gene: NA
J gene: TRBJ2-5
V gene: TRBV28
CDR3 DNA: TGTGCCATACTGTACCAAGAGACCCAGTACTTC
CDR3 protein: CAILYQETQYF

clone size: NA
D gene: NA
J gene: TRBJ2-1
V gene: TRBV14
CDR3 DNA: TGTGCCAGCAGCCAAGATCAAGGGAGCTTCTATGAGCAGTTCTTC
CDR3 protein: CASSQDQGSFYEQFF

clone size: NA
D gene: TRBD1
J gene: TRBJ1-2
V gene: TRBV11-3
CDR3 DNA: TGTGCCAGCAGCTTAGGGACAGGGGACCCCTATGGCTACACCTTC
CDR3 protein: CASSLGTGDPYGYTF

clone size: few
D gene: NA
J gene: TRBJ1-4
V gene: TRBV7-2
CDR3 DNA: TGTGCCAGCAGCTTAGGGTGGGCAACTAATGAAAAACTGTTTTTT
CDR3 protein: CASSLGWATNEKLFF

clone size: NA
D gene: TRBD2
J gene: TRBJ2-2
V gene: TRBV30
CDR3 DNA: TGTGCCTGGAGTGTCACTAGCGGGAGTATCGGGGAGCTGTTTTTT
CDR3 protein: CAWSVTSGSIGELFF

clone size: NA
D gene: NA
J gene: TRBJ1-5
V gene: TRBV28
CDR3 DNA: TGTGCCAGCAGTTTAAGGGACCTCCCGGGACAGCCCCAGCATTTT
CDR3 protein: CASSLRDLPGQPQHF

clone size: few
D gene: TRBD2
J gene: TRBJ2-1
V gene: TRBV19
CDR3 DNA: TGTGCCAGTAGTGTATCACAACCCTCCCTAGCGGTCTACAATGAGCAGTTCTTC
CDR3 protein: CASSVSQPSLAVYNEQFF

clone size: NA
D gene: TRBD2
J gene: TRBJ2-3
V gene: TRBV7-6
CDR3 DNA: TGTGCCAGCAGCTCGGGACTAGCGGGGGACACAGATACGCAGTATTTT
CDR3 protein: CASSSGLAGDTDTQYF

clone size: NA
D gene: NA
J gene: TRBJ2-7
V gene: TRBV6-5
CDR3 DNA: TGTGCCAGCCGCGGGGCCAGGGGCCACGAGCAGTACTTC
CDR3 protein: CASRGARGHEQYF

clone size: NA
D gene: NA
J gene: TRBJ1-2
V gene: TRBV7-2
CDR3 DNA: TGTGCCAGCAGCTTAGGCGTTGGCTATGGCTACACCTTC
CDR3 protein: CASSLGVGYGYTF

clone size: NA
D gene: NA
J gene: TRBJ2-2
V gene: TRBV7-2
CDR3 DNA: TGTGCCAGCAGCTTTGAACTAGCAGATCCCGGGGAGCTGTTTTTT
CDR3 protein: CASSFELADPGELFF

clone size: NA
D gene: NA
J gene: TRBJ1-5
V gene: TRBV5-6
CDR3 DNA: TGTGCCAGCAGCTCAGTGAGTCAGAATAGCAATCAGCCCCAGCATTTT
CDR3 protein: CASSSVSQNSNQPQHF

clone size: NA
D gene: NA
J gene: TRBJ2-1
V gene: TRBV7-9
CDR3 DNA: TGTGCCAGCAGCCGACAGGCTTTAAGCTCCTACAATGAGCAGTTCTTC
CDR3 protein: CASSRQALSSYNEQFF

clone size: NA
D gene: NA
J gene: TRBJ2-7
V gene: TRBV11-3
CDR3 DNA: TGTGCCAGCAGCGGAAGGGCCAGCTACGAGCAGTACTTC
CDR3 protein: CASSGRASYEQYF

clone size: NA
D gene: NA
J gene: TRBJ1-5
V gene: TRBV2
CDR3 DNA: TGTGCCAGCAGTGTGGGTTCCAATCAGCCCCAGCATTTT
CDR3 protein: CASSVGSNQPQHF

clone size: NA
D gene: NA
J gene: TRBJ1-2
V gene: TRBV19
CDR3 DNA: TGTGCCAGTAGTATTGCGGGAAACTATGGCTACACCTTC
CDR3 protein: CASSIAGNYGYTF

clone size: NA
D gene: NA
J gene: TRBJ1-2
V gene: TRBV15
CDR3 DNA: TGTGCCACCAGCCTCCCCGCCAGGACAAGTTATGGCTACACCTTC
CDR3 protein: CATSLPARTSYGYTF

clone size: NA
D gene: NA
J gene: TRBJ2-7
V gene: TRBV14
CDR3 DNA: TGTGCCAGCAGCCAAGCTGAAGGACGGAAGCAGTACTTC
CDR3 protein: CASSQAEGRKQYF

clone size: NA
D gene: TRBD1
J gene: TRBJ2-5
V gene: TRBV27
CDR3 DNA: TGTGCCAGCAGTTCGGGGGACAGGTACCTTCAAGAGACCCAGTACTTC
CDR3 protein: CASSSGDRYLQETQYF

clone size: NA
D gene: TRBD2
J gene: TRBJ2-5
V gene: TRBV29-1
CDR3 DNA: TGCAGCGCCATGCGGGGGGCAGGCCAAGAGACCCAGTACTTC
CDR3 protein: CSAMRGAGQETQYF

clone size: NA
D gene: NA
J gene: TRBJ1-6
V gene: TRBV5-4
CDR3 DNA: TGTGCCAGCAGCGAGGATCTACAGCAGAATTCACCCCTCCACTTT
CDR3 protein: CASSEDLQQNSPLHF

clone size: NA
D gene: TRBD1
J gene: TRBJ2-5
V gene: TRBV7-2
CDR3 DNA: TGTGCCAGCAGCTCTACAGGGGCCGCTGGGAAGACCCAGTACTTC
CDR3 protein: CASSSTGAAGKTQYF

clone size: NA
D gene: NA
J gene: TRBJ2-7
V gene: TRBV9
CDR3 DNA: TGTGCCAGCAGCGACGGGACTCCACCCTACGAGCAGTACTTC
CDR3 protein: CASSDGTPPYEQYF

clone size: NA
D gene: NA
J gene: TRBJ2-7
V gene: TRBV19
CDR3 DNA: TGTGCCAGTAGTATAATTCTAAAGGACGAGCAGTACTTC
CDR3 protein: CASSIILKDEQYF

clone size: NA
D gene: TRBD2
J gene: TRBJ2-1
V gene: TRBV10-3
CDR3 DNA: TGTGCCATCAGTGAGTCATCTAGCGGGAGGGCTTCCCACTTAGACGAGCAGTTCTTC
CDR3 protein: CAISESSSGRASHLDEQFF

clone size: NA
D gene: NA
J gene: TRBJ2-1
V gene: TRBV24-1
CDR3 DNA: TGTGCCACCAGTGATTTCGGGACGGGCTCCTACAATGAGCAGTTCTTC
CDR3 protein: CATSDFGTGSYNEQFF

clone size: NA
D gene: NA
J gene: TRBJ1-5
V gene: TRBV6-6
CDR3 DNA: TGTGCCAGCAGTCCGGGACACCCCAGCAATCAGCCCCAGCATTTT
CDR3 protein: CASSPGHPSNQPQHF

clone size: NA
D gene: NA
J gene: TRBJ2-1
V gene: TRBV7-6
CDR3 DNA: TGTGCCAGCAGCCCCGGGACCAGCCCGGGGGAGCAGTTCTTC
CDR3 protein: CASSPGTSPGEQFF

clone size: NA
D gene: TRBD1
J gene: TRBJ2-7
V gene: TRBV28
CDR3 DNA: TGTGCCAGCAGACCATACAGGGGGCTCTTGCATAGCGAGCAGTACTTC
CDR3 protein: CASRPYRGLLHSEQYF

clone size: once
D gene: NA
J gene: TRBJ1-2
V gene: TRBV2
CDR3 DNA: TGTGCCAGCAGTGATCAGGTTATCGGGGGCTACACCTTC
CDR3 protein: CASSDQVIGGYTF

clone size: NA
D gene: NA
J gene: TRBJ2-2
V gene: TRBV10-3
CDR3 DNA: TGTGCCATCAGTTTACGGGCTGCCGGGGAGCTGTTTTTT
CDR3 protein: CAISLRAAGELFF

clone size: once
D gene: NA
J gene: TRBJ2-1
V gene: TRBV5-1
CDR3 DNA: TGCGCCAGCAGCTCCGAGGCCCATGAGCAGTTCTTC
CDR3 protein: CASSSEAHEQFF

clone size: few
D gene: TRBD2
J gene: TRBJ2-3
V gene: TRBV2
CDR3 DNA: TGTGCCAGCAGTGAAACGCGGGGGAATTCAGATACGCAGTATTTT
CDR3 protein: CASSETRGNSDTQYF

clone size: few
D gene: NA
J gene: TRBJ2-5
V gene: TRBV27
CDR3 DNA: TGTGCCAGCAGTCCCCGGGACCGGAGCTCGACCCAGTACTTC
CDR3 protein: CASSPRDRSSTQYF

clone size: few
D gene: NA
J gene: TRBJ2-1
V gene: TRBV5-6
CDR3 DNA: TGTGCCAGCAGGCGGACGGGGAATGAGCAGTTCTTC
CDR3 protein: CASRRTGNEQFF

clone size: NA
D gene: TRBD1
J gene: TRBJ2-7
V gene: TRBV19
CDR3 DNA: TGTGCCACTCGAGGGACAGGCCTTTTCGAGCAGTACTTC
CDR3 protein: CATRGTGLFEQYF

clone size: NA
D gene: TRBD1
J gene: TRBJ1-6
V gene: TRBV9
CDR3 DNA: TGTGCCAGCAGCGTAGGCGATACCGGGACAGGGATTTCACCCCTCCACTTT
CDR3 protein: CASSVGDTGTGISPLHF

clone size: once
D gene: NA
J gene: TRBJ1-5
V gene: TRBV5-8
CDR3 DNA: TGTGCCAGCAGCAGAGCTAGCGATAGCAATCAGCCCCAGCATTTT
CDR3 protein: CASSRASDSNQPQHF

clone size: NA
D gene: TRBD1
J gene: TRBJ2-1
V gene: TRBV19
CDR3 DNA: TGTGCCAGTAACCTGGGACAGGGGTTTTACAATGAGCAGTTCTTC
CDR3 protein: CASNLGQGFYNEQFF

clone size: NA
D gene: NA
J gene: TRBJ2-6
V gene: TRBV19
CDR3 DNA: TGTGCCAGTACGGGGGTCGGTTCTGGGGCCAACGTCCTGACTTTC
CDR3 protein: CASTGVGSGANVLTF

clone size: NA
D gene: NA
J gene: TRBJ2-2
V gene: TRBV6-5
CDR3 DNA: TGTGCCAGCTCAACCAACACCGGGGAGCTGTTTTTT
CDR3 protein: CASSTNTGELFF

clone size: NA
D gene: TRBD1
J gene: TRBJ1-1
V gene: TRBV12-3/TRBV12-4
CDR3 DNA: TGTGCCAGCAGTCGACAGGGGCTTTTCTTT
CDR3 protein: CASSRQGLFF

clone size: NA
D gene: TRBD1
J gene: TRBJ2-7
V gene: TRBV28
CDR3 DNA: TGTGCCAGCAGTTTAGAGGGTTTAAGGACAGGGCCCTACGAGCAGTACTTC
CDR3 protein: CASSLEGLRTGPYEQYF

clone size: NA
D gene: TRBD1
J gene: TRBJ1-1
V gene: TRBV7-2
CDR3 DNA: TGTGCCAGCAGCTTAGATCCCGGACAGGCAAACACTGAAGCTTTCTTT
CDR3 protein: CASSLDPGQANTEAFF

clone size: many
D gene: TRBD1
J gene: TRBJ1-1
V gene: TRBV5-1
CDR3 DNA: TGCGCCAGCAGCTTCCTGGGGACAGGGGCTGTTAGTGTCGAAACTGAAGCTTTCTTT
CDR3 protein: CASSFLGTGAVSVETEAFF

clone size: NA
D gene: NA
J gene: TRBJ2-3
V gene: TRBV11-3
CDR3 DNA: TGTGCCAGCAGCTTAGGGGGATTAGATACGCAGTATTTT
CDR3 protein: CASSLGGLDTQYF

clone size: NA
D gene: TRBD1
J gene: TRBJ2-7
V gene: TRBV7-2
CDR3 DNA: TGTGCCAGCAGCCAGGACAGGGGGTCGAACGAGCAGTACTTC
CDR3 protein: CASSQDRGSNEQYF

clone size: NA
D gene: TRBD1
J gene: TRBJ1-1
V gene: TRBV19
CDR3 DNA: TGTGCCAGTACCATTGGGGAGGGGGCGGCCACTGAAGCTTTCTTT
CDR3 protein: CASTIGEGAATEAFF

clone size: NA
D gene: NA
J gene: TRBJ2-1
V gene: TRBV21-1
CDR3 DNA: TGTGCCAGCAACGGGACAGGGGGGGTCTTC
CDR3 protein: CASNGTGGVF

clone size: NA
D gene: NA
J gene: TRBJ2-3
V gene: TRBV27
CDR3 DNA: TGTGCCAGTGTGAAGCTCACAGATACGCAGTATTTT
CDR3 protein: CASVKLTDTQYF

clone size: NA
D gene: TRBD2
J gene: TRBJ2-3
V gene: TRBV6-6
CDR3 DNA: TGTGCCAGCAACTTACTAGCGGCGGGGGGAGATACGCAGTATTTT
CDR3 protein: CASNLLAAGGDTQYF

clone size: few
D gene: TRBD1
J gene: TRBJ2-7
V gene: TRBV29-1
CDR3 DNA: TGCAGCGTTGAAGTCGGGACAGGGGTCCCCTACGAGCAGTACTTC
CDR3 protein: CSVEVGTGVPYEQYF

clone size: NA
D gene: TRBD2
J gene: TRBJ2-2
V gene: TRBV5-8
CDR3 DNA: TGTGCCAGCAACCTACTAGCGGACCGGGGAGCTGTTTTT
CDR3 protein: CASNLLADRGAVF

clone size: NA
D gene: NA
J gene: TRBJ1-4
V gene: TRBV19
CDR3 DNA: TGTGCCAGTACCCCCCGAGCGGCTAATGAAAAACTGTTTTTT
CDR3 protein: CASTPRAANEKLFF

clone size: NA
D gene: TRBD2
J gene: TRBJ2-3
V gene: TRBV5-1
CDR3 DNA: TGCGCCAGCAGCTTAAAAGGACTAGCGGGGGCGATCACAGATACGCAGTATTTT
CDR3 protein: CASSLKGLAGAITDTQYF

clone size: NA
D gene: TRBD1
J gene: TRBJ1-2
V gene: TRBV28
CDR3 DNA: TGTGCCAGCAGTTCATTCCCGGGACAGGGGGACTATGGCTACACCTTC
CDR3 protein: CASSSFPGQGDYGYTF